This T cell receptor beta chain derives from a study of CD8+ T cells in alopecia areata. Extracted from the samples, RNA was reverse transcribed into cDNA to serve as the sequencing template. Measured with immunoSEQ multiplex PCR; TCRdb has only the in-frame clones, and not every one. Of more than 150,000 clones listed, under 60% are singletons. Germline V gene lookup returns CDR1 SGHRS and CDR2 YFSETQ. The CDR3 sequence is 13 residues long. V was cut by 5 bases and J by 7 bases, with 16 bases left in between. Sample treatment: oral pan-JAK inhibitor, 5-10 mg twice daily. Here the sequenced sample was CD8+ T cells sorted from blood, taken at week 24, from a patient treated with tofacitinib. This TCR derives from a human donor with alopecia areata. The rearrangement uses TRBV5-1 and TRBJ2-7, with D perhaps matching TRBD1 (5 bases). CDR3 in amino acids: CASSSQGALEQYF. In DNA form, the CDR3 reads TGCGCCAGCAGTAGCCAGGGTGCGCTTGAGCAGTACTTC.